The next 6 T cell receptor beta chains were all read from a single sample in a study of T-cell memory formation after mild COVID-19. TCRdb re-called the 5' RACE reads through MiXCR, storing one row per CDR3 protein. Seen here are hundreds of thousands of distinct CDR3 sequences, less than 20% observed once, and the top ten hold more than 20%. Material: PBMCs or a T cell subset sorted from them (not recorded which). Receptor source: a young man who had mild COVID-19 (a few samples of this study predate the infection). Cell type and time point are not known.

This clonotype was detected a few times. This chain uses TRBV4-3 with TRBJ1-6; D gene uncertain. This CDR3 has 14 amino acids. Germline V CDR1 and CDR2: LGHNA, YSLEER. Trimming left V 1 base short and J 7 bases short, with 8 bases between. The CDR3 reads CASSQAQENSPLHF. CDR3 sequence (DNA): TGCGCCAGCAGCCAAGCCCAGGAGAATTCACCCCTCCACTTT.

The J gene is TRBJ2-5, the V gene TRBV15; 8 nucleotides match TRBD2. This CDR3 is 15 amino acids long. Per germline, CDR1 LNHNV and CDR2 YYDKDF (reference sequence). V lost 3 bases and J lost 4; bases outside the gene matches: 7. The CDR3 nucleotides read TGTGCCACCAGCAGTCCGGGACTAGGGGTAGAGACCCAGTACTTC. This codes for CATSSPGLGVETQYF.

CDR3 nucleotides: TGTGCCGTATCCGGGACAGGGTACGAGCAGTACTTC. It codes for CAVSGTGYEQYF. The rearrangement links TRBV6-5 to TRBJ2-7; the match to TRBD1 covers 9 bases. Per germline, CDR1 MNHEY and CDR2 SVGAGI. V lost 11 bases, J lost 4 bases, and 6 bases stayed unmatched. There are 12 residues in the CDR3.

This CDR3 is CASSSGTGGFWYEQYV. For the CDR3, the DNA is TGTGCCAGCAGTTCCGGGACAGGTGGGTTTTGGTACGAGCAGTACGTC. This sequence joins TRBV12-3 or TRBV12-4 and TRBJ2-7, with 8 bases identical to TRBD1. V lost 4 bases to trimming and J lost 4 bases; unmatched junction nucleotides: 12. This CDR3 has 16 amino acids.

This clonotype appeared a few times. CDR3 amino acids: CASSRQTGIADTQYF. CDR3 DNA sequence: TGTGCCAGCAGCCGTCAGACAGGGATCGCAGATACGCAGTATTTT. The V call is TRBV7-2, the J call TRBJ2-3; 7 bases match TRBD1. Germline V lookup: CDR1 SGHTA, CDR2 FQGNSA. V was clipped by 5 bases and J by 4 bases; unmatched bases: 9. CDR3 length: 15 amino acids.

This clonotype was observed a few times. The chain combines TRBV9 with TRBJ2-7; tentative D call: TRBD1 (6 bases). CDR3 size: 14 residues. Germline CDR1 SGDLS, CDR2 YYNGEE. With 3 bases removed from V and 2 bases from J, the gap between germline ends came to 12 bases. The CDR3 DNA is TGTGCCAGCAGCGACAGGGCCTACCCCTACGAGCAGTACTTC. Translated: CASSDRAYPYEQYF.